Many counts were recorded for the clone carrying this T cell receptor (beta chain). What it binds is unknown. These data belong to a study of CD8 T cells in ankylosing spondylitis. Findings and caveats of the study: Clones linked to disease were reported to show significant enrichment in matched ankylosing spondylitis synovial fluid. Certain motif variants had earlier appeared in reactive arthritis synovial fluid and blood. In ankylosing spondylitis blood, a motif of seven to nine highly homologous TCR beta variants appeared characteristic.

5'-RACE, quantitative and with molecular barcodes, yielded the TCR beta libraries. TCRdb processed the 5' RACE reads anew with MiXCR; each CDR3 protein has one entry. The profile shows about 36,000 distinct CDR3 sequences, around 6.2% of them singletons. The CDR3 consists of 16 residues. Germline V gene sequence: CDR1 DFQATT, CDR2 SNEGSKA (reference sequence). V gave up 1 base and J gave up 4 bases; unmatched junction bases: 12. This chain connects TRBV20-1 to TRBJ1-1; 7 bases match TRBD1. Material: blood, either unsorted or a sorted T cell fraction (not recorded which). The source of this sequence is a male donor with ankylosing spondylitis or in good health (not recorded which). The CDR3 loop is CSARGREGALSTEAFF. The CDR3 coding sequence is TGCAGTGCTAGAGGCAGGGAGGGGGCCTTGAGCACTGAAGCTTTCTTT.